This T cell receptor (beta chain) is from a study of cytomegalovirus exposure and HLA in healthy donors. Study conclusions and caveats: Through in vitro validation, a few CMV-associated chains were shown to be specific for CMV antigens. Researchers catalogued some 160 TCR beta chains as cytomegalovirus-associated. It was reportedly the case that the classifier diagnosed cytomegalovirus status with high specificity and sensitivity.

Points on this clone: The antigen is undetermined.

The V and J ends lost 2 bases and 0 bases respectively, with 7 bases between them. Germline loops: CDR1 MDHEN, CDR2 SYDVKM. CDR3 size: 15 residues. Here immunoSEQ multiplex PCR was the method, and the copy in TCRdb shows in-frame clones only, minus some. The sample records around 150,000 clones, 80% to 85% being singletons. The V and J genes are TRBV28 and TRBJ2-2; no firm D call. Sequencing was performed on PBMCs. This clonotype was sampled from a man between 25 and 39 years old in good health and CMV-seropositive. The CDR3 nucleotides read TGTGCCAGCAGTTTACACACCGCGAACACCGGGGAGCTGTTTTTT. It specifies CASSLHTANTGELFF.